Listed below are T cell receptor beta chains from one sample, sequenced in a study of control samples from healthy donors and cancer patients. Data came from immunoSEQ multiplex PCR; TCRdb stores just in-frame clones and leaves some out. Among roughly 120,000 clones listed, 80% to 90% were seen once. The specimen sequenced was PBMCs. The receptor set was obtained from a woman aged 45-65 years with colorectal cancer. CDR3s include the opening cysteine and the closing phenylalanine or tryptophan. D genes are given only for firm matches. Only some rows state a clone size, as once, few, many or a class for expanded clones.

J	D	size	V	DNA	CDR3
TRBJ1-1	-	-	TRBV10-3	TGTGCCATCAGTGGGGGAAAGGACACTGAAGCTTTCTTT	CAISGGKDTEAFF
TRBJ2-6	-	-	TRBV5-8	TGTGCCAGCAGCCCCTTCTGGGGAACTGGGGCCAACGTCCTGACTTTC	CASSPFWGTGANVLTF
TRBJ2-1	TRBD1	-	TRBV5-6	TGTGCCAGCAGCACGAGGAGGACAGGGTGGTACAATGAGCAGTTCTTC	CASSTRRTGWYNEQFF
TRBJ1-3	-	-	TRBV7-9	TGTGCCAGCACCCACTCGGGGGGCGCTGCTGCCGGAAACACCATATATTTT	CASTHSGGAAAGNTIYF
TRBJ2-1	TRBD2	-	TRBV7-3	TGTGCCAGCAGCTCCCCCACCGCTACTAGCGCCAGCTCCTACAATGAGCAGTTCTTC	CASSSPTATSASSYNEQFF
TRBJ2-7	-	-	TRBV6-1	TGTGCCAGCAGCCGAGACAGCTACGAGCAGTACTTC	CASSRDSYEQYF
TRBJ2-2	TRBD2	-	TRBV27	TGTGCCAGCAGTTTTTATTCTAGCGGGACCGGGGAGCTGTTTTTT	CASSFYSSGTGELFF
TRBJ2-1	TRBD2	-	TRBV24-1	TGTGCCACCAGTGACCGAGACGATCTAGCTTCGGGAGGGCCCCCAGGTGAGCAGTTCTTC	CATSDRDDLASGGPPGEQFF
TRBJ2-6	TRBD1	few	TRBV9	TGTGCCAGCAGCCCCGACAGGGTGATTGACGGGGCCAACGTCCTGACTTTC	CASSPDRVIDGANVLTF
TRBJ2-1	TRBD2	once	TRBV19	TGTGCCAGTAGTATAGCGACTAGCTCCCCCTTCAATGAGCAGTTCTTC	CASSIATSSPFNEQFF
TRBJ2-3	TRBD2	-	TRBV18	TGTGCCAGCTCACCTCCGCCCGGGACTAGCGGGGATACGCAGTATTTT	CASSPPPGTSGDTQYF